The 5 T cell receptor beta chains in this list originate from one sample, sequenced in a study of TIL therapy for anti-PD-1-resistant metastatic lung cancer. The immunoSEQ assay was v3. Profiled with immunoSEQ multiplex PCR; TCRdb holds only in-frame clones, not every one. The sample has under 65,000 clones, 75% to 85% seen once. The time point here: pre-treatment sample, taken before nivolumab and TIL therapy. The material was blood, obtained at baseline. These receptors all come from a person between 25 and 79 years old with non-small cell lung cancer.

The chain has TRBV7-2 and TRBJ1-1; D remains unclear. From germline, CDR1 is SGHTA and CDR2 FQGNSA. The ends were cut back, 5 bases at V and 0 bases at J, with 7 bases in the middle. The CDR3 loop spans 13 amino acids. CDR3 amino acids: CASSPALNTEAFF. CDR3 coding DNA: TGTGCCAGCAGCCCAGCTCTGAACACTGAAGCTTTCTTT.

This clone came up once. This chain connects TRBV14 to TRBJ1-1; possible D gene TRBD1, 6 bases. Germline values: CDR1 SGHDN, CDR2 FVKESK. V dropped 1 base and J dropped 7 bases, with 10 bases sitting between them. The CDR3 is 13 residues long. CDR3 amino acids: CASSQGQVNEAFF. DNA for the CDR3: TGTGCCAGCAGCCAAGGACAGGTTAATGAAGCTTTCTTT. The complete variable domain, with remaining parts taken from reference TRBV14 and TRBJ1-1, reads EAGVTQFPSHSVIEKGQTVTLRCDPISGHDNLYWYRRVMGKEIKFLLHFVKESKQDESGMPNNRFLAERTGGTYSTLKVQPAELEDSGVYFCASSQGQVNEAFFGQGTRLTVV.

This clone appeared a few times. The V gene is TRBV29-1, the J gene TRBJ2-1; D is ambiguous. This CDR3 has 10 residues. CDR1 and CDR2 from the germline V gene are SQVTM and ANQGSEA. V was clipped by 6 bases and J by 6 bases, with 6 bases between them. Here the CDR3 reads CSVYSNEQFF. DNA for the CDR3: TGCAGCGTCTACAGCAATGAGCAGTTCTTC.

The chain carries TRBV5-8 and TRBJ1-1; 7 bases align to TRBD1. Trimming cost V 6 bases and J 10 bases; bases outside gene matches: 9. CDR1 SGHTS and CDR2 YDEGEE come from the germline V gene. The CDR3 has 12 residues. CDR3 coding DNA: TGTGCCAGCAACCGGGACAGCTACTCAGCTTTCTTT. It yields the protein CASNRDSYSAFF.

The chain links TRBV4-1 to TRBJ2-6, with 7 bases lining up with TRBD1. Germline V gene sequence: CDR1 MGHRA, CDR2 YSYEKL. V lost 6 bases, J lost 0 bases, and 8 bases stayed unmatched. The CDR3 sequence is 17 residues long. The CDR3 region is CASSAWDSDSGANVLTF. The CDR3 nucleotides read TGCGCCAGCAGTGCCTGGGACAGCGACTCTGGGGCCAACGTCCTGACTTTC.